A single sample is the source of the 27 T cell receptor beta chains below, sequenced in a study of shared clonotypes between healthy human individuals. Clones were read by immunoSEQ multiplex PCR, and TCRdb kept only the in-frame ones, dropping some. The sample carries about 510,000 clones, 60% to 80% recorded once. The sample taken for sequencing was PBMCs. These receptors came from a woman in her thirties or forties in good health. Some clones in this sample may be carry-over from other donors' samples.

This chain links TRBV28 with TRBJ2-1; TRBD2 agrees at 7 bases. CDR1 MDHEN and CDR2 SYDVKM come from the germline V gene. With 0 bases clipped from V and 13 bases from J, the junction kept 9 bases outside the gene matches. CDR3 length: 14 amino acids. In DNA form, the CDR3 reads TGTGCCAGCAGTTTATGGGGGGAGGGGCGCAGACAGTTCTTC. Amino acids: CASSLWGEGRRQFF.

The chain links TRBV6-1 to TRBJ2-1, with unresolved D. Per germline, CDR1 MNHNS and CDR2 SASEGT. This CDR3 spans 15 amino acids. V dropped 6 bases and J dropped 0 bases, with 12 bases sitting between them. The CDR3, as DNA: TGTGCCAGCAGGGCAGGCTTGAGCTCCTACAATGAGCAGTTCTTC. This codes for CASRAGLSSYNEQFF.

The rearrangement links TRBV29-1 to TRBJ2-1; 10 nucleotides line up with TRBD2. The CDR3 spans 14 residues. Trimming cost V 4 bases and J 8 bases; bases outside gene matches: 8. Germline V gene lookup returns CDR1 SQVTM and CDR2 ANQGSEA. The CDR3 region has the DNA TGCAGCGTTGTTGGGCTAGCGGGAGTTGATGAGCAGTTCTTC. This gives the protein CSVVGLAGVDEQFF.

This clone was recorded once. This chain uses TRBV5-5 with TRBJ1-2, with D tentatively TRBD1 (5 bases). The V and J ends lost 4 bases and 4 bases respectively, with 14 bases between them. Per germline, CDR1 SGHKS and CDR2 YYEKEE (reference sequence). This CDR3 comprises 14 residues. The CDR3, as DNA: TGTGCCAGCAGCCTCCCCGGACAACCCTATGGCTACACCTTC. This translates into CASSLPGQPYGYTF.

Worth noting for this clone: This sample includes further DNA sequences coding for the same CDR3. This chain joins TRBV7-2 and TRBJ2-2, with D unresolved. The CDR3 loop spans 13 amino acids. Trimming pared 3 bases from V and 2 bases from J, leaving 4 bases between. From germline, CDR1 is SGHTA and CDR2 FQGNSA. CDR3 in DNA: TGTGCCAGCAGCTTCGGAAACACCGGGGAGCTGTTTTTT. Translating it yields CASSFGNTGELFF. The full variable domain, rest sourced from reference TRBV7-2 and TRBJ2-2, is GAGVSQSPSNKVTEKGKDVELRCDPISGHTALYWYRQSLGQGLEFLIYFQGNSAPDKSGLPSDRFSAERTGGSVSTLTIQRTQQEDSAVYLCASSFGNTGELFFGEGSRLTVL.

The CDR3 DNA is TGCGCCAGCAGTTCGGGCCGGAGCTCCTACAATGAGCAGTTCTTC. Amino acid sequence: CASSSGRSSYNEQFF. The chain joins TRBV5-1 to TRBJ2-1; D call uncertain. The V and J ends lost 5 bases and 0 bases respectively, with 12 bases between them. Germline V gene sequence: CDR1 SGHRS, CDR2 YFSETQ. CDR3 length: 15 amino acids.

The V and J genes are TRBV5-4 and TRBJ2-5, with 9 bases aligning to TRBD2. There are 15 residues in the CDR3. Trimming at V came to 3 bases and at J to 3 bases, leaving 6 bases not matched to a gene. Per germline, CDR1 SGHNT and CDR2 YYREEE (reference sequence). The chain's CDR3 is CASSYRSGREETQYF. CDR3 in DNA: TGTGCCAGCAGCTACCGTAGCGGGAGAGAAGAGACCCAGTACTTC.

V gene TRBV7-6 combines with J gene TRBJ2-1; 9 bases are shared with TRBD2. The V gene's germline CDR1 is SGHVS and CDR2 FNYEAQ. The CDR3 consists of 16 residues. With V trimmed by 1 base and J by 7 bases, 8 bases remained unmatched. The CDR3, as DNA: TGTGCCAGCAGCTTAGAGGATGGCGGGAGGGGAAATGAGCAGTTCTTC. It is translated as CASSLEDGGRGNEQFF.

The chain has TRBV4-2 and TRBJ2-3, with D tentatively TRBD2 (7 bases). Germline loops: CDR1 LGHNA, CDR2 YNFKEQ. The CDR3 loop spans 17 amino acids. The germline V and J ends were trimmed by 0 bases and 1 base, with 14 bases remaining between them. The CDR3 sequence is CASSQDRGARRTDTQYF. In DNA form, the CDR3 reads TGTGCCAGCAGCCAAGATCGGGGGGCTAGACGCACAGATACGCAGTATTTT.

The chain combines TRBV5-1 with TRBJ2-6, with TRBD1 matching over 9 bases. V trimming: 2 bases; J trimming: 1 base; junction bases outside the gene matches: 7. The CDR3 totals 18 residues. Germline CDR1 and CDR2: SGHRS and YFSETQ. This CDR3 is CASSLATGGLSGANVLTF. In DNA, the CDR3 is TGCGCCAGCAGCTTAGCGACAGGGGGTTTATCTGGGGCCAACGTCCTGACTTTC.

This clone was seen many times. The DNA for the CDR3 is TGTGCCGGAACAGGGAATTCCTACGAGCAGTACTTC. Translated, it gives CAGTGNSYEQYF. This chain links TRBV30 with TRBJ2-7; tentative D call: TRBD1 (6 bases). CDR1 and CDR2 (germline): GTSNPN, SVGIG (reference sequence). Deletions cut 8 bases from V and 1 base from J, with 12 bases between. The CDR3 has 12 amino acids.

This clone was seen once. A read error may account for a junction end that differs from germline. The rearrangement joins TRBV7-7 to TRBJ2-3; 8 positions agree with TRBD2. This CDR3 has 14 amino acids. The germline V gene encodes CDR1 SSHAT and CDR2 FNYEAQ (reference sequence). CDR3 in amino acids: CASSISGNGDTQYF. The CDR3 nucleotides read TGTGCTAGCAGCATTAGCGGGAATGGCGATACGCAGTATTTT. Drawing the rest from reference TRBV7-7 and TRBJ2-3, the complete variable domain is GAGVSQSPRYKVTKRGQDVTLRCDPISSHATLYWYQQALGQGPEFLTYFNYEAQPDKSGLPSDRFSAERPEGSISTLTIQRTEQRDSAMYRCASSISGNGDTQYFGPGTRLTVL.

V and J are TRBV21-1 and TRBJ1-5; the DNA was not used to check the table's D call, TRBD1. TRBV21-1 is shown as a pseudogene. This CDR3 contains 15 residues. Here the CDR3 DNA reads TGTGCCAGCAGCAAAGGGCCGCCTGGCAATCAGCCCCAGCATTTT. It specifies CASSKGPPGNQPQHF.

The chain is built from TRBV4-2 and TRBJ2-1, with 7 bases lining up with TRBD2. This CDR3 has 17 residues. Trimming cost V 2 bases and J 0 bases; bases outside gene matches: 7. Germline CDR1 LGHNA, CDR2 YNFKEQ. The CDR3 coding sequence is TGTGCCAGCAGCCAATCGTCGCGGGAGTACTCCTACAATGAGCAGTTCTTC. It codes for CASSQSSREYSYNEQFF.

The chain has TRBV9 and TRBJ2-3, with D perhaps matching TRBD1 or TRBD2 (5 bases each). This CDR3 is built from 15 residues. Trimming removed 0 bases from V and 3 bases from J, with 11 bases in between. The germline V gene encodes CDR1 SGDLS and CDR2 YYNGEE. The CDR3 DNA reads TGTGCCAGCAGCGTAGAGGGGAGACGAACAGATACGCAGTATTTT. This translates into CASSVEGRRTDTQYF. The complete variable domain, with remaining parts taken from reference TRBV9 and TRBJ2-3, reads DSGVTQTPKHLITATGQRVTLRCSPRSGDLSVYWYQQSLDQGLQFLIQYYNGEERAKGNILERFSAQQFPDLHSELNLSSLELGDSALYFCASSVEGRRTDTQYFGPGTRLTVL.

This clone was recorded a few times. This CDR3 is CASTTSAEYEQFF. The CDR3, as DNA: TGTGCCAGTACCACTTCAGCGGAGTATGAGCAGTTCTTC. The V call is TRBV19, the J call TRBJ2-1; maybe TRBD2 (5 bases). Deletions cut 7 bases from V and 8 bases from J, with 15 bases between. The CDR3 runs 13 residues. Germline CDR1 and CDR2: LNHDA and SQIVND (reference sequence).

The V gene is TRBV28, the J gene TRBJ2-2, with 10 nucleotides matching TRBD2. The V gene end was trimmed by 5 bases and the J gene end by 5 bases; junction bases not matched to a gene: 5. This CDR3 has 15 residues. Germline V CDR1 and CDR2: MDHEN, SYDVKM. DNA for the CDR3: TGTGCCAGCAGTCCCTTAGCGGGAGGAACCGGGGAGCTGTTTTTT. It specifies CASSPLAGGTGELFF.

This chain links TRBV29-1 with TRBJ2-7; 9 nucleotides align to TRBD1. The trim removed 5 bases at V and 7 bases at J, leaving 9 bases unmatched. There are 13 residues in the CDR3. Germline lookup yields CDR1 SQVTM and CDR2 ANQGSEA. CDR3 nucleotide sequence: TGCAGCGTTAGAGTCACAGGGGGCGGTGAGCAGTACTTC. It is translated as CSVRVTGGGEQYF.

With respect to this clone: Distinct nucleotide sequences in the sample also encode this CDR3. The chain combines TRBV7-2 with TRBJ2-3; D may be TRBD1 (6 bases). Trimming pared 0 bases from V and 0 bases from J, leaving 7 bases between. The CDR3 contains 15 residues. Germline lookup yields CDR1 SGHTA and CDR2 FQGNSA. The CDR3 is CASSLAGASTDTQYF. The CDR3 DNA follows: TGTGCCAGCAGCTTAGCGGGGGCTAGCACAGATACGCAGTATTTT.

This clone was seen only once. The sample contains more than one DNA sequence encoding this CDR3. The rearrangement uses TRBV2 and TRBJ1-2; D is undetermined. The CDR3 loop spans 12 amino acids. Trimming took 3 bases from V and 4 from J, leaving 6 bases between them. CDR1 and CDR2 (germline): SNHLY, FYNNEI. CDR3 sequence reads: CASSEGGYGYTF. CDR3 nucleotide sequence: TGTGCCAGCAGTGAGGGAGGCTATGGCTACACCTTC.

The J gene is TRBJ2-2, the V gene TRBV5-1, with TRBD2 matching 10 bases. Germline loops: CDR1 SGHRS, CDR2 YFSETQ. The length of the CDR3 is 15 residues. V shed 4 bases and J 5 bases; nucleotides not matched to a gene: 5. CDR3 residues: CASSPLAGRTGELFF. For the CDR3, the DNA is TGCGCCAGCAGCCCACTAGCGGGACGAACCGGGGAGCTGTTTTTT.

This clone was observed once. The chain joins TRBV6-1 to TRBJ1-2; D not resolved. The CDR3 extends over 15 amino acids. Germline CDR1 reads MNHNS; CDR2 reads SASEGT. Trimming shortened V by 2 bases and J by 8 bases, and 18 bases separated the two germline ends. This CDR3 is CASSETWRQPSGYTF. The CDR3 DNA is TGTGCCAGCAGTGAAACTTGGCGGCAGCCGAGCGGCTACACCTTC.

As concerns this clone: This probably arose from a read error, given a far larger clone one base away. This chain uses TRBV19 with TRBJ2-7, with D uncertain. V was clipped by 4 bases and J by 0 bases, with 13 bases between them. In germline, CDR1 is LNHDA, CDR2 SQIVND (reference sequence). The CDR3 runs 15 residues. CDR3 coding DNA: TGTGCCAGTAGTACCCTACAGACCAACTCCTACGAGCAGTACTTC. This gives the protein CASSTLQTNSYEQYF.

The gene calls are TRBV4-3 and TRBJ2-7; TRBD2 might be the D (6 bases). This CDR3 has 15 residues. CDR1 LGHNA and CDR2 YSLEER come from the germline V gene. Between the trimmed V and J ends, which lost 4 bases and 1 base, there was a span of 14 bases. The CDR3 nucleotides read TGCGCCAGCAGCCCGATGGGCGGGGTTTCCTACGAGCAGTACTTC. It translates to CASSPMGGVSYEQYF.

V usage is TRBV7-9 and J usage is TRBJ2-2, with D unclear. Trimming left V 9 bases short and J 6 bases short, with 17 bases between. The CDR3 has 14 amino acids. Germline V gene data show CDR1 as SEHNR and CDR2 as FQNEAQ (reference sequence). In DNA form, the CDR3 reads TGTGCCAGTACCTTTTACGGGCCGGCCGGGGAGCTGTTTTTT. This translates into CASTFYGPAGELFF.

The V gene is TRBV28, the J gene TRBJ2-2; tentatively, D is TRBD1 or TRBD2 (6 bases each). The V gene lost 6 bases and the J gene lost 7 bases, with 15 bases spanning the gap. Germline lookup yields CDR1 MDHEN and CDR2 SYDVKM. The CDR3 totals 14 residues. CDR3 in DNA: TGTGCCAGCAGACTAACAGGGAGGAGCGGGGAGCTGTTTTTT. Translated: CASRLTGRSGELFF.

This chain joins TRBV7-3 and TRBJ2-2; D could derive from TRBD1 or TRBD2 (5 bases each). Trimming pared 0 bases from V and 4 bases from J, leaving 12 bases between. Germline assignment: CDR1 SGHTA and CDR2 FQGTGA. The CDR3 length is 16 residues. The CDR3 nucleotides read TGTGCCAGCAGCTTAACGGTTTCGAGGGGCACCGGGGAGCTGTTTTTT. Residues: CASSLTVSRGTGELFF. Using reference TRBV7-3 and TRBJ2-2 for the parts outside the CDR3, the full variable domain is GAGVSQTPSNKVTEKGKYVELRCDPISGHTALYWYRQSLGQGPEFLIYFQGTGAADDSGLPNDRFFAVRPEGSVSTLKIQRTERGDSAVYLCASSLTVSRGTGELFFGEGSRLTVL.